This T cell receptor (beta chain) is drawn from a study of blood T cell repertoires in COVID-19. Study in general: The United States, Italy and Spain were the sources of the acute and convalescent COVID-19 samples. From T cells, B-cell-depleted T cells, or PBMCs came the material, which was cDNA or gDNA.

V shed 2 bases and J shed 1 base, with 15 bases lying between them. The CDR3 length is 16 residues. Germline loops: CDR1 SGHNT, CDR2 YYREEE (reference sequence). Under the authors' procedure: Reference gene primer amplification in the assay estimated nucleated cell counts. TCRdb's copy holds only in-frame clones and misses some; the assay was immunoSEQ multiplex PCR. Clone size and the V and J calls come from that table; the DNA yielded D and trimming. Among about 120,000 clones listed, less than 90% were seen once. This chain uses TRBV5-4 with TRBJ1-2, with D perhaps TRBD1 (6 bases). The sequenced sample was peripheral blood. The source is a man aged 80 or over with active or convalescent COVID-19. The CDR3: CASSLGQLGINYGYTF. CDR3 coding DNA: TGTGCCAGCAGCTTAGGACAGCTCGGGATTAACTATGGCTACACCTTC.